Reported below is one TCR beta chain. Its matching antigen is unknown. This sample is drawn from a study of cytomegalovirus exposure and HLA in healthy donors. Study-level points and caveats: Looking again later, the authors saw that most CMV-associated TCR beta chains seemed HLA-restricted. Reports showed the classifier diagnosing cytomegalovirus status with high specificity and sensitivity. Later analysis identified several of the most significant clusters that appeared linked to common viral pathogens.

PCR amplification relied on 60 Vbeta primers (plus 13 Jbeta primers). The authors' processing: Tens of millions of unique TCR beta chains, around 11 million of them shared, were counted by a later analysis. Libraries were prepared by immunoSEQ multiplex PCR; TCRdb keeps only in-frame clonotypes and omits some of them. For V, J and clone size, that table is used; D and trimming come from the DNA. Of about 50,000 clones listed, around 81% are singletons. The V and J ends lost 4 bases and 3 bases, in that order; junction bases with no gene match: 3. The CDR3 runs 15 residues. Germline lookup yields CDR1 SGHTA and CDR2 FQGNSA.

This rearrangement joins TRBV7-2 to TRBJ1-4, with 9 bases fitting TRBD1. The clonotype originates from a man aged 25 to 40 in good health and CMV-seropositive. Sequenced input: PBMCs. CDR3 protein: CASSSDRGPNEKLFF. CDR3 nucleotides: TGTGCCAGCAGCTCGGACAGGGGACCTAATGAAAAACTGTTTTTT.